The 11 T cell receptor beta chains given below trace back to one sample, sequenced in a study of PD-L1 blockade in urothelial cancer. Time point given: pretreatment peripheral blood. The table came from immunoSEQ multiplex PCR; TCRdb's copy has only in-frame clones and leaves some out. Of about 56,000 clones listed, 65% to 90% are singletons. Specimen: PBMCs, collected around atezolizumab (anti-PD-L1) treatment. All receptors derive from a man between 65 and 85 years old with urothelial cancer.

The chain links TRBV2 to TRBJ1-1; unclear D gene. There are 14 residues in the CDR3. Germline CDR1 is SNHLY and CDR2 is FYNNEI. Trimming stripped 4 bases from V and 4 bases from J, with 13 bases between. The CDR3 nucleotides read TGTGCCAGCAGTGCGGCGAGGTATGGCACTGAAGCTTTCTTT. It encodes CASSAARYGTEAFF.

V gene TRBV11-2 combines with J gene TRBJ2-2, with D perhaps matching TRBD1 (6 bases). V was pared by 3 bases and J by 6 bases, with 14 bases between. Germline-derived CDR1 and CDR2 are SGHAT and FQNNGV. This CDR3 has 15 amino acids. This CDR3 is CASSFTGKRAGELFF. CDR3 nucleotides: TGTGCCAGCAGCTTTACAGGGAAGAGGGCCGGGGAGCTGTTTTTT.

The rearrangement joins TRBV13 to TRBJ2-2, with D tentatively TRBD2 (6 bases). Germline V gives CDR1 PRHDT, CDR2 FYEKMQ (reference sequence). Trimming pared 3 bases from V and 5 bases from J, leaving 10 bases between. The CDR3 sequence is 14 residues long. The CDR3 DNA follows: TGTGCCAGCAGCTTGGAAGGGACTACCGGGGAGCTGTTTTTT. As protein: CASSLEGTTGELFF. Filled out from reference TRBV13 and TRBJ2-2, the complete variable domain reads AAGVIQSPRHLIKEKRETATLKCYPIPRHDTVYWYQQGPGQDPQFLISFYEKMQSDKGSIPDRFSAQQFSDYHSELNMSSLELGDSALYFCASSLEGTTGELFFGEGSRLTVL.

Worth noting for this clone: Different DNA sequences within this sample yield the same CDR3. The rearrangement joins TRBV2 to TRBJ2-7, with TRBD2 matching over 9 bases. V gave up 9 bases and J gave up 4 bases; unmatched junction bases: 16. Germline V CDR1 and CDR2: SNHLY, FYNNEI. CDR3 size: 16 residues. The CDR3 reads CASSLDPTSGGYEQYF. DNA of the CDR3: TGTGCCAGTTCCTTGGACCCGACTAGCGGAGGATACGAGCAGTACTTC.

V is TRBV6-5 and J is TRBJ2-1; D not resolved. Germline lookup yields CDR1 MNHEY and CDR2 SVGAGI. The CDR3 totals 16 residues. V gave up 2 bases and J gave up 6 bases, with 17 bases separating them. For the CDR3, the DNA is TGTGCCAGCAGTTACAACCTAGACTCCCTCGGCAATGAGCAGTTCTTC. Protein sequence: CASSYNLDSLGNEQFF.

The rearrangement joins TRBV27 to TRBJ2-2; possibly TRBD2 for D (5 bases). Germline CDR1 reads MNHEY; CDR2 reads SMNVEV (reference sequence). Trimming stripped 11 bases from V and 0 bases from J, with 16 bases between. This CDR3 spans 15 amino acids. DNA of the CDR3: TGTGCCTGTTCCGTCAGAGGGCCGAACACCGGGGAGCTGTTTTTT. This gives the protein CACSVRGPNTGELFF.

The gene calls are TRBV2 and TRBJ2-1; a weak D match, TRBD2 (5 bases). V was cut by 5 bases and J by 12 bases, with 14 bases left in between. The germline gives CDR1 SNHLY, CDR2 FYNNEI. The CDR3 extends over 12 amino acids. CDR3: CASSTDFPGQFF. In DNA form, the CDR3 reads TGTGCCAGCAGTACGGACTTTCCTGGGCAGTTCTTC.

The chain carries TRBV2 and TRBJ1-3; TRBD1 aligns across 7 bases. The germline gives CDR1 SNHLY, CDR2 FYNNEI. The CDR3 contains 15 residues. V lost 8 bases and J lost 2; bases outside the gene matches: 9. CDR3 region: CASSTRGLTGNTIYF. CDR3 bases: TGTGCCAGCTCTACGAGGGGGCTTACTGGAAACACCATATATTTT.

The chain links TRBV5-4 to TRBJ2-3, with a weak D call TRBD2 (6 bases). The V gene's germline CDR1 is SGHNT and CDR2 YYREEE (reference sequence). The CDR3 has 15 residues. V gave up 3 bases and J gave up 0 bases, with 11 bases separating them. CDR3 residues: CASSSTSASTDTQYF. The CDR3 DNA is TGTGCCAGCAGCTCGACTAGTGCTAGCACAGATACGCAGTATTTT.

The chain is built from TRBV29-1 and TRBJ2-7, with 9 bases lining up with TRBD2. The CDR3 contains 12 residues. The V gene end was trimmed by 6 bases and the J gene end by 6 bases; junction bases not matched to a gene: 6. From germline, CDR1 is SQVTM and CDR2 ANQGSEA. Here the CDR3 reads CSVVAGAAEQYF. The CDR3 coding sequence is TGCAGCGTAGTAGCGGGAGCGGCCGAGCAGTACTTC.

This clone was detected a few times. The chain links TRBV30 to TRBJ2-7; 11 bases map to TRBD2. The CDR3 is made up of 14 amino acids. Germline V gives CDR1 GTSNPN, CDR2 SVGIG (reference sequence). The V gene end was trimmed by 0 bases and the J gene end by 4 bases; junction bases not matched to a gene: 2. The chain's CDR3 is CAWSVTSGSYEQYF. CDR3 in DNA: TGTGCCTGGAGTGTTACTAGCGGGAGTTACGAGCAGTACTTC.